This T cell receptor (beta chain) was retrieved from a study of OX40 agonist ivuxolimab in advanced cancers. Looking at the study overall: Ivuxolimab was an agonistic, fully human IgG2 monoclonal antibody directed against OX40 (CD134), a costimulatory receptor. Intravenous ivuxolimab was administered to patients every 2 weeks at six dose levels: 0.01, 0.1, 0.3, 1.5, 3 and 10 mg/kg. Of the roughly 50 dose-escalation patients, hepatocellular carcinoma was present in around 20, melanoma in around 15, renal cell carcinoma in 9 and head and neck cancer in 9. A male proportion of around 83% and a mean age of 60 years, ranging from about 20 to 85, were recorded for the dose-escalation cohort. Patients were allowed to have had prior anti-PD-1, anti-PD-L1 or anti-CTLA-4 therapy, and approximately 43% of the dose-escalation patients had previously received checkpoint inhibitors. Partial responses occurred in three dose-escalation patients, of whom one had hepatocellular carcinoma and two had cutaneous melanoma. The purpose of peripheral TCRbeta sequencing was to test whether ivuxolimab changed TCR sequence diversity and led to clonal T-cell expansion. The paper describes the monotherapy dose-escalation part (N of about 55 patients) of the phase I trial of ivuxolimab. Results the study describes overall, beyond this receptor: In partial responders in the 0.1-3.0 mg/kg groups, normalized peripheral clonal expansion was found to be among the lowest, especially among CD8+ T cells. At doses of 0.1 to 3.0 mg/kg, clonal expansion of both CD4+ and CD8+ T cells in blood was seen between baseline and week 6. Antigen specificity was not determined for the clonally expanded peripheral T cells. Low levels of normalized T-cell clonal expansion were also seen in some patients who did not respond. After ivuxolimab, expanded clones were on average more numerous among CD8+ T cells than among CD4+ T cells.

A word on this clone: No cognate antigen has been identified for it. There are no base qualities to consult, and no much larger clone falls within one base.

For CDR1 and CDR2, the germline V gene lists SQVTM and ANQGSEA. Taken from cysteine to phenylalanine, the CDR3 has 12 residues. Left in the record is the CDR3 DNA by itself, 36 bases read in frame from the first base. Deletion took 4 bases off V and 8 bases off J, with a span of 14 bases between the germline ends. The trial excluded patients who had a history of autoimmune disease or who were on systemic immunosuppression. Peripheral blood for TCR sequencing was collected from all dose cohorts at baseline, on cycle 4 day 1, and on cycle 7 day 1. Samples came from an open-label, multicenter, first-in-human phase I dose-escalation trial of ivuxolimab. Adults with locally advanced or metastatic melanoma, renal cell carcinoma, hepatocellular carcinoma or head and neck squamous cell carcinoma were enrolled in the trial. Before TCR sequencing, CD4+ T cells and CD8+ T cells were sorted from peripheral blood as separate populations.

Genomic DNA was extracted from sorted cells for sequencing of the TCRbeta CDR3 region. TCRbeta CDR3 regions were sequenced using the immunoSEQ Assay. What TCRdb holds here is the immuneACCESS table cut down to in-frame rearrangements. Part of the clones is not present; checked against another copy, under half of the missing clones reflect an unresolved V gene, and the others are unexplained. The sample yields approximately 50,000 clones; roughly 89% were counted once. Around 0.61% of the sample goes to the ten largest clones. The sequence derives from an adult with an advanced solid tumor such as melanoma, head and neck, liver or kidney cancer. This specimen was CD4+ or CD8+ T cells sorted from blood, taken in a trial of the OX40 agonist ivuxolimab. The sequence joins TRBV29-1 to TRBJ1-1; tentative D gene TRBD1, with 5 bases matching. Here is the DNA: TGCAGCGTTGGGCGGGACGGTACCGAAGCTTTCTTT. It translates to CSVGRDGTEAFF.